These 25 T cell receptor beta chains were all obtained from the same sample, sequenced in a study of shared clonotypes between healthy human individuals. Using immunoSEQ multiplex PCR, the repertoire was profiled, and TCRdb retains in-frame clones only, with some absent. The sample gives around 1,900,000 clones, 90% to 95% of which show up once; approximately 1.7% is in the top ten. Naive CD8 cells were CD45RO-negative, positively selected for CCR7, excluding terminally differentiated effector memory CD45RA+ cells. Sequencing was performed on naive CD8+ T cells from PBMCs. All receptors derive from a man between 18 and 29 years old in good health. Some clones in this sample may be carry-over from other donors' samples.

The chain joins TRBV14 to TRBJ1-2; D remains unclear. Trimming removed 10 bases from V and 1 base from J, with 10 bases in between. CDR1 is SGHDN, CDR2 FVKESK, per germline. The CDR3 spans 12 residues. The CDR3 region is CATSTGNYGYTF. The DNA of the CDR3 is TGTGCCACCTCGACCGGTAACTATGGCTACACCTTC.

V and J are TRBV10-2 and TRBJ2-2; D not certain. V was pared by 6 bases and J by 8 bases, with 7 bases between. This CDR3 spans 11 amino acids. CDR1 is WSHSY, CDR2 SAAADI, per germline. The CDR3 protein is CASRREGELFF. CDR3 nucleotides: TGCGCCAGCAGGCGAGAAGGGGAGCTGTTTTTT.

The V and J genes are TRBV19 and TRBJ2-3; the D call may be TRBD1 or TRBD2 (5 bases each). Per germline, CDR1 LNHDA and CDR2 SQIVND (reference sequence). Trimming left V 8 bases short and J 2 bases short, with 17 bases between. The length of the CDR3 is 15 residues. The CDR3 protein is CASSNWDGSTDTQYF. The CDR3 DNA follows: TGTGCCAGTTCAAATTGGGACGGATCCACAGATACGCAGTATTTT.

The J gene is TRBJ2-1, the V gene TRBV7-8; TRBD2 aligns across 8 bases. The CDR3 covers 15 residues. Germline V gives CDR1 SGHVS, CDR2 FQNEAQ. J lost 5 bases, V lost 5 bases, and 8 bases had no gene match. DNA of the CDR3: TGTGCCAGCAGCCCGAGGGATAGCGGGAACAATGAGCAGTTCTTC. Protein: CASSPRDSGNNEQFF.

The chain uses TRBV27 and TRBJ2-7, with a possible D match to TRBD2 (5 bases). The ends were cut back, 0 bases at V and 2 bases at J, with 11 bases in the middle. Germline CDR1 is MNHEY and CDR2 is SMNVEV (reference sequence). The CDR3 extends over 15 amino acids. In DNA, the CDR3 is TGTGCCAGCAGTTTATCGGGCGGAGGAACCTACGAGCAGTACTTC. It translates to CASSLSGGGTYEQYF.

In nucleotides, the CDR3 is TGTGCCAGCAGCTTAGGCCTAGCGGAAGCCCAAGAGACCCAGTACTTC. Translated, it gives CASSLGLAEAQETQYF. The V gene is TRBV11-2, the J gene TRBJ2-5, with 7 bases matching TRBD2. Trimming cost V 1 base and J 1 base; bases outside gene matches: 6. Germline lookup yields CDR1 SGHAT and CDR2 FQNNGV. The CDR3 loop spans 16 amino acids.

This CDR3 is CASRGGEGMNTEAFF. The CDR3 region has the DNA TGTGCCAGCAGGGGAGGGGAGGGGATGAACACTGAAGCTTTCTTT. The chain combines TRBV5-8 with TRBJ1-1; maybe TRBD1 (5 bases). The CDR3 has 15 amino acids. The ends were cut back, 5 bases at V and 0 bases at J, with 14 bases in the middle. Per the germline V gene, CDR1 is SGHTS and CDR2 is YDEGEE.

The CDR3 DNA follows: TGTGCCTGGAGTATAGGAAAATCCTACAATGAGCAGTTCTTC. Protein: CAWSIGKSYNEQFF. The chain employs TRBV30 and TRBJ2-1; unclear D gene. Trimming removed 2 bases at V and 1 base at J, with 9 bases between. The CDR3 length is 14 residues. Per germline, CDR1 GTSNPN and CDR2 SVGIG (reference sequence).

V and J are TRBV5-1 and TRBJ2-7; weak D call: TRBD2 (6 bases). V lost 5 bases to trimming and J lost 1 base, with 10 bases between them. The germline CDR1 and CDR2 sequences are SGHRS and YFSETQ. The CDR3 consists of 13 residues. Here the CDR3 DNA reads TGCGCCAGCAGGACGACTAGTTCCTACGAGCAGTACTTC. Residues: CASRTTSSYEQYF.

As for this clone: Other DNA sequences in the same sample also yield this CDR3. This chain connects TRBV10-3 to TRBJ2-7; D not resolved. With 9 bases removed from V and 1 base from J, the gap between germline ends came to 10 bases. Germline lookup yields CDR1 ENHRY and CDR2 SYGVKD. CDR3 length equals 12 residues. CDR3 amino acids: CAIADTSYEQYF. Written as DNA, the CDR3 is TGTGCCATAGCAGACACTTCCTACGAGCAGTACTTC.

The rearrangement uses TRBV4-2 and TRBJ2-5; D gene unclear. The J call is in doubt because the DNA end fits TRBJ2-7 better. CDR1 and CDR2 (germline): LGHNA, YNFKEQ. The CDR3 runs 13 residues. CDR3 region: CASSQESAYEQYF. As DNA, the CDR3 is TGTGCCAGCAGCCAAGAGTCGGCCTACGAGCAGTACTTC.

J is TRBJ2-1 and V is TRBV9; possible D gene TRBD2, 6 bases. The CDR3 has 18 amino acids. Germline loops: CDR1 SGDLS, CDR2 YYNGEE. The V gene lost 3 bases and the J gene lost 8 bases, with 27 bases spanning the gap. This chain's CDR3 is CASSARLTSYHLGDEQFF. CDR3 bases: TGTGCCAGCAGCGCCAGGCTTACTAGCTACCACTTGGGGGATGAGCAGTTCTTC.

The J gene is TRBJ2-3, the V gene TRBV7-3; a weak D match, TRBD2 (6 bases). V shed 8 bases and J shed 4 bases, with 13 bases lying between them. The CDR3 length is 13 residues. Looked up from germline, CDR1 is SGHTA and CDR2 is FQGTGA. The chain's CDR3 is CASGSGGADTQYF. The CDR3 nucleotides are TGTGCCAGCGGGTCCGGGGGAGCAGATACGCAGTATTTT.

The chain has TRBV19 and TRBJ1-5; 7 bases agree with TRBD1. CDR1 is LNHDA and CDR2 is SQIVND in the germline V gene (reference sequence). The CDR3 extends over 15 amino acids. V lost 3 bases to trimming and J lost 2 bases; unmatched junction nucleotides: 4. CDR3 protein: CASSMEGAGNQPQHF. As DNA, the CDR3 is TGTGCCAGTAGTATGGAGGGGGCAGGCAATCAGCCCCAGCATTTT.

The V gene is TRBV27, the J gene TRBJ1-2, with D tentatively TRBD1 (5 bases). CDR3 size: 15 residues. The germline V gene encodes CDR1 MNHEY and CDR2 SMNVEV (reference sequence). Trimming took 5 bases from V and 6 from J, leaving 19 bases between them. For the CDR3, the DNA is TGTGCCAGCAGTCCAAATCGGGGGTCCCTAGATGGCTACACCTTC. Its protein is CASSPNRGSLDGYTF.

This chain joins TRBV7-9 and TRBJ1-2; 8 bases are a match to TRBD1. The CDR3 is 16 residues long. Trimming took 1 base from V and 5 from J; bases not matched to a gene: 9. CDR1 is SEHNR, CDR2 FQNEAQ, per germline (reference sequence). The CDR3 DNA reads TGTGCCAGCAGCTTAGAAGGATTGGGACAGGTTTATGGCTACACCTTC. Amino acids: CASSLEGLGQVYGYTF.

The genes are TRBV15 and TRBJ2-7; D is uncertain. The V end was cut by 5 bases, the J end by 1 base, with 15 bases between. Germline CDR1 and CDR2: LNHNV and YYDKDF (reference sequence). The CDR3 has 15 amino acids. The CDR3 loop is CATSGRGGPSYEQYF. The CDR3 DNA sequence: TGTGCCACCAGCGGTCGCGGCGGCCCATCCTACGAGCAGTACTTC. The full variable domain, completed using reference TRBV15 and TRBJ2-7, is DAMVIQNPRYQVTQFGKPVTLSCSQTLNHNVMYWYQQKSSQAPKLLFHYYDKDFNNEADTPDNFQSRRPNTSFCFLDIRSPGLGDTAMYLCATSGRGGPSYEQYFGPGTRLTVT.

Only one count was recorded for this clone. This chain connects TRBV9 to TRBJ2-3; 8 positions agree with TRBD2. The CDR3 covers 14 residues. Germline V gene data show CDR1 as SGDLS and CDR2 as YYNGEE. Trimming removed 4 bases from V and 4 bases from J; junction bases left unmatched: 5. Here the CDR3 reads CASSQRLASDTQYF. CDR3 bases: TGTGCCAGCAGCCAACGACTAGCGTCAGATACGCAGTATTTT.

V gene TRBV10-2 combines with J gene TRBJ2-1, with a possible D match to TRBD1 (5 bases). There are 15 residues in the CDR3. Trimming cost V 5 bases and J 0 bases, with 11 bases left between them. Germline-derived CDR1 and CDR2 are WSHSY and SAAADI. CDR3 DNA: TGCGCCAGCAGTAGGGGCCGGAGCTCCTACAATGAGCAGTTCTTC. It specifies CASSRGRSSYNEQFF.

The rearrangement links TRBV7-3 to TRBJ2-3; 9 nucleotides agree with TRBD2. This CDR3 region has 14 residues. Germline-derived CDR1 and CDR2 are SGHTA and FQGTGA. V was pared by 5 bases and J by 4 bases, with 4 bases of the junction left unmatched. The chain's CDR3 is CASSPLAGADTQYF. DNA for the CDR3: TGTGCCAGCAGCCCCTTAGCGGGAGCAGATACGCAGTATTTT. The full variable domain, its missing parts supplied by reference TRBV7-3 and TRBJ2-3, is GAGVSQTPSNKVTEKGKYVELRCDPISGHTALYWYRQSLGQGPEFLIYFQGTGAADDSGLPNDRFFAVRPEGSVSTLKIQRTERGDSAVYLCASSPLAGADTQYFGPGTRLTVL.

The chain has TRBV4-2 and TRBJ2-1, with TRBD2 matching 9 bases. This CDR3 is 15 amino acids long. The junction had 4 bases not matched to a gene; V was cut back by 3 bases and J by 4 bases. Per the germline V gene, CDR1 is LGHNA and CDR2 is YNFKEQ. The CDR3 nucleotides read TGTGCCAGCAGCCAGTCGACTAGCGGTTACAATGAGCAGTTCTTC. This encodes CASSQSTSGYNEQFF.

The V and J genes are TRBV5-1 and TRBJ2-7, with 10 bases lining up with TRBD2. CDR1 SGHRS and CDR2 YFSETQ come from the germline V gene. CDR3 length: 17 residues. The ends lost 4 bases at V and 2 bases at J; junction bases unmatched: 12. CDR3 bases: TGCGCCAGCAGCGCCGGACTAGCGGTTCCCGACCCCTACGAGCAGTACTTC. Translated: CASSAGLAVPDPYEQYF.

CDR3 coding DNA: TGTGCCAGCAGTTTATCGAGGCAGGGGGCCAATGAAAAACTGTTTTTT. Amino acid sequence: CASSLSRQGANEKLFF. V usage is TRBV27 and J usage is TRBJ1-4; 8 bases align to TRBD1. Germline loops: CDR1 MNHEY, CDR2 SMNVEV (reference sequence). This CDR3 is built from 16 residues. The trim removed 0 bases at V and 5 bases at J, leaving 5 bases unmatched.

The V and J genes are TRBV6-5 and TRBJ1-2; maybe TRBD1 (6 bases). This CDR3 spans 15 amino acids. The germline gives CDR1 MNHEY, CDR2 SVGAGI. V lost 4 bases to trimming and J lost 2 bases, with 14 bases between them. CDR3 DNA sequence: TGTGCCAGCAGTTCTTACAGGGAGGCGAACTATGGCTACACCTTC. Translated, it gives CASSSYREANYGYTF.

This CDR3 reads CASSSQGPLDEQYF. DNA of the CDR3: TGTGCCAGCAGCTCGCAGGGACCCCTCGACGAGCAGTACTTC. The genes are TRBV7-8 and TRBJ2-7; D is tentatively TRBD1 or TRBD2 (5 bases each). The V gene lost 4 bases and the J gene lost 5 bases, with 15 bases spanning the gap. The CDR3 contains 14 residues. Germline lookup yields CDR1 SGHVS and CDR2 FQNEAQ. Based on the CDR3 plus reference TRBV7-8 and TRBJ2-7, the full variable domain is GAGVSQSPRYKVAKRGQDVALRCDPISGHVSLFWYQQALGQGPEFLTYFQNEAQLDKSGLPSDRFFAERPEGSVSTLKIQRTQQEDSAVYLCASSSQGPLDEQYFGPGTRLTVT.